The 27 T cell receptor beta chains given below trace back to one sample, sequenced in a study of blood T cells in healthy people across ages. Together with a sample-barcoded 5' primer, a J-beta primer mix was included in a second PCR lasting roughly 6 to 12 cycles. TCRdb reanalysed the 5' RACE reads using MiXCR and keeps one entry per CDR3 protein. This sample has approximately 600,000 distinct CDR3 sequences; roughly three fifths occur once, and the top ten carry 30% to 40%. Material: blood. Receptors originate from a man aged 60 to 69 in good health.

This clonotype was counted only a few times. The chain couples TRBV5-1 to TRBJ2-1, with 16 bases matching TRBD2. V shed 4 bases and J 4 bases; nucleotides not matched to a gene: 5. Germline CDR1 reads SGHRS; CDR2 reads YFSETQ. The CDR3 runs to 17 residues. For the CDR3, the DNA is TGCGCCAGCAGCCTTACGGGACTAGCGGGGGGGTACAATGAGCAGTTCTTC. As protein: CASSLTGLAGGYNEQFF.

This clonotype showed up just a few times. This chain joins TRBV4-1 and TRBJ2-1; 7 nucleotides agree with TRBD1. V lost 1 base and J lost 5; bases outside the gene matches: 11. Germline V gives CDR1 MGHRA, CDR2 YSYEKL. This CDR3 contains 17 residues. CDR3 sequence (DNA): TGCGCCAGCAGCCAAGGGCCCGGACAGGTTTGGGACAATGAGCAGTTCTTC. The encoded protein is CASSQGPGQVWDNEQFF.

For the CDR3, the DNA is TGCGCCAGCAGCTTGGAGGACAGCTACTATGGCTACACCTTC. Translation: CASSLEDSYYGYTF. The rearrangement uses TRBV5-1 and TRBJ1-2; the D gene is possibly TRBD1 (6 bases). V lost 0 bases, J lost 3 bases, and 9 bases lay in between. The CDR3 contains 14 residues. The V gene's germline CDR1 is SGHRS and CDR2 YFSETQ.

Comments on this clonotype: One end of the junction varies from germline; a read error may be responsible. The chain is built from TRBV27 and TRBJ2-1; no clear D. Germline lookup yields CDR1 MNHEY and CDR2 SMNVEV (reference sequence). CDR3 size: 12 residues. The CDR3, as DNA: TGCGCCAGCAGTGTTATCGGGAATGAGCAGTTCTTC. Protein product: CASSVIGNEQFF.

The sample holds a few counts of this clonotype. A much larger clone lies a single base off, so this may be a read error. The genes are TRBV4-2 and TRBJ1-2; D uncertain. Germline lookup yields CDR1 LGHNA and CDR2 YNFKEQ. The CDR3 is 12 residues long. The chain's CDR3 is CASGQDDYGYTF. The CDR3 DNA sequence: TGTGCCAGCGGCCAAGATGACTATGGCTACACCTTC.

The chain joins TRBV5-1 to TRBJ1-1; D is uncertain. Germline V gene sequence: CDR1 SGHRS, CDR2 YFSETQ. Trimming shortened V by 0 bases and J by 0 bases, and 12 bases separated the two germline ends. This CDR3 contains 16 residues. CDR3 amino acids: CASSLGHTTLNTEAFF. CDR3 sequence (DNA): TGCGCCAGCAGCTTGGGACATACTACCTTGAACACTGAAGCTTTCTTT.

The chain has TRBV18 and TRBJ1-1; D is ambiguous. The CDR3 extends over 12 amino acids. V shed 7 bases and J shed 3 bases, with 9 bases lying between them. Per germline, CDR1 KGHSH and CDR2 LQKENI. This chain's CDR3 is CASCTTDTEAFF. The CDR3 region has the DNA TGTGCCAGCTGTACAACCGACACTGAAGCTTTCTTT.

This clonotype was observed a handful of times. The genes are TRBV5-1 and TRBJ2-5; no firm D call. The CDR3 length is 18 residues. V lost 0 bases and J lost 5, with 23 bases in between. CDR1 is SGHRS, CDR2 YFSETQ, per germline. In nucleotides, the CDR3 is TGCGCCAGCAGCTTGGGGTTATCCGGATTTAGTACGTCGGAGACCCAGTACTTC. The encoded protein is CASSLGLSGFSTSETQYF.

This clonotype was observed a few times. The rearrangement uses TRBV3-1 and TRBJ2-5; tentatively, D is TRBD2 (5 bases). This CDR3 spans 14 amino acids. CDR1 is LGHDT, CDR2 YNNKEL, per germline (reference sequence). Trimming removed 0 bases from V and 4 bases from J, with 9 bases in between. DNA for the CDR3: TGTGCCAGCAGCCAAGATCTAGCCCGAGAGACCCAGTACTTC. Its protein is CASSQDLARETQYF.

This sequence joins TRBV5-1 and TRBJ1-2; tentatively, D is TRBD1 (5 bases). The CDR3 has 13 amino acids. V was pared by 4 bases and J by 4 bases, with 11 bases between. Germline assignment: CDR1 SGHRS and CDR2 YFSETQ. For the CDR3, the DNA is TGCGCCAGCAGCGATGACAGTCTCTATGGCTACACCTTC. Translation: CASSDDSLYGYTF.

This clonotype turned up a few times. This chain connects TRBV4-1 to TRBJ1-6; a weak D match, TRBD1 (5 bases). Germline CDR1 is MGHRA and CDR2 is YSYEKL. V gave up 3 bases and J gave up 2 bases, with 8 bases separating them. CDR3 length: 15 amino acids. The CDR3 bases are TGCGCCAGCAGCCAGGGGCAGACCTATAATTCACCCCTCCACTTT. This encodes CASSQGQTYNSPLHF.

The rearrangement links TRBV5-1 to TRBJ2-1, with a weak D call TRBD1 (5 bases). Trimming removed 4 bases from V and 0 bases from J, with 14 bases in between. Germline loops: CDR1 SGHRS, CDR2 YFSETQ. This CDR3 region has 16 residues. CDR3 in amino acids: CASSSQGYFSYNEQFF. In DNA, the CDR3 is TGCGCCAGCAGCAGCCAGGGATACTTCTCCTACAATGAGCAGTTCTTC. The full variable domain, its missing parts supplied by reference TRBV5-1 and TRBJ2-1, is KAGVTQTPRYLIKTRGQQVTLSCSPISGHRSVSWYQQTPGQGLQFLFEYFSETQRNKGNFPGRFSGRQFSNSRSEMNVSTLELGDSALYLCASSSQGYFSYNEQFFGPGTRLTVL.

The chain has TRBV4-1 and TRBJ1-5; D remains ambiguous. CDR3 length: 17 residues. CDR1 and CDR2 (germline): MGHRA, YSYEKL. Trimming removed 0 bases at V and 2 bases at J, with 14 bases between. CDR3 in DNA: TGCGCCAGCAGCCAAGAGGGGATTGGCAGCCGCAATCAGCCCCAGCATTTT. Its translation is CASSQEGIGSRNQPQHF.

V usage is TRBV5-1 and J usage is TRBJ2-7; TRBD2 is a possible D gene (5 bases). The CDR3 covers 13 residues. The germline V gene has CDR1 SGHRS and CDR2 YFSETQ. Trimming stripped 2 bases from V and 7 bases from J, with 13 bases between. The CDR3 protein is CASSLERGSEQYF. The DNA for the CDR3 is TGCGCCAGCAGCTTAGAACGAGGGTCGGAGCAGTACTTC.

Here the CDR3 DNA reads TGTGCCAGCCCTCACTTCCAAGAGACCCAGTACTTC. It specifies CASPHFQETQYF. This chain uses TRBV7-3 with TRBJ2-5, with D hard to call. Germline V lookup: CDR1 SGHTA, CDR2 FQGTGA. The CDR3 totals 12 residues. The V and J ends lost 8 bases and 1 base respectively, with 8 bases between them.

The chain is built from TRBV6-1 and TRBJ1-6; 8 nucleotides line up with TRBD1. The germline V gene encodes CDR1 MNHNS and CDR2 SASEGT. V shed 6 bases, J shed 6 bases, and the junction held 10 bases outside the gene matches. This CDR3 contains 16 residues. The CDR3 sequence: CASRTSQGAPNSPLHF. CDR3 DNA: TGTGCCAGCAGGACTAGCCAGGGGGCGCCTAATTCACCCCTCCACTTT.

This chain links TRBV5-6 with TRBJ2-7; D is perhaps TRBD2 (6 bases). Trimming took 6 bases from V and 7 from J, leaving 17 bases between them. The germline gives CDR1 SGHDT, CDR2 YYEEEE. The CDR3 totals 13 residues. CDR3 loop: CASTDGGYNEQYF. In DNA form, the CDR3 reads TGTGCCAGCACCGACGGAGGGTACAATGAGCAGTACTTC. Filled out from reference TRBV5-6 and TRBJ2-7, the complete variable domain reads DAGVTQSPTHLIKTRGQQVTLRCSPKSGHDTVSWYQQALGQGPQFIFQYYEEEERQRGNFPDRFSGHQFPNYSSELNVNALLLGDSALYLCASTDGGYNEQYFGPGTRLTVT.

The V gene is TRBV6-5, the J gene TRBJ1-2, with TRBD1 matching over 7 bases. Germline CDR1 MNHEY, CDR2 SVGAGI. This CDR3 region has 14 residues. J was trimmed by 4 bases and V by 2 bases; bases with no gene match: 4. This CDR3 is CASSYGDRFYGYTF. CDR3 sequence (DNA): TGTGCCAGCAGTTACGGGGACAGATTCTATGGCTACACCTTC.

DNA for the CDR3: TGTGCCACCAGGGGTACGTTCACTGAAGCTTTCTTT. Its protein product is CATRGTFTEAFF. This chain uses TRBV24-1 with TRBJ1-1; D not resolved. The V gene lost 7 bases and the J gene lost 4 bases, with 9 bases spanning the gap. Germline CDR1 is KGHDR and CDR2 is SFDVKD. This CDR3 contains 12 residues.

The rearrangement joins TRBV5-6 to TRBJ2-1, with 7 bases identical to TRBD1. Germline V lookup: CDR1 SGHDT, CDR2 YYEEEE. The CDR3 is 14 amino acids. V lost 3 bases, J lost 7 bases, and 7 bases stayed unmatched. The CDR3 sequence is CASSSQGRGNEQFF. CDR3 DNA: TGTGCCAGCAGCTCACAGGGGCGCGGGAATGAGCAGTTCTTC.

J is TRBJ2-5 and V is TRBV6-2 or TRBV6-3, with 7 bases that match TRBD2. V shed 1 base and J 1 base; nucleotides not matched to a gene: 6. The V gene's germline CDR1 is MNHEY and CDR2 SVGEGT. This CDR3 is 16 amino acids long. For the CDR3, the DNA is TGTGCCAGCAGTTACTTGGCGGGGGTAGTCCAAGAGACCCAGTACTTC. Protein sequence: CASSYLAGVVQETQYF.

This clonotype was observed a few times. The CDR3 here is CASSYGGNPQETQYF. CDR3 bases: TGTGCCAGCAGTTACGGAGGTAACCCACAAGAGACCCAGTACTTC. This rearrangement joins TRBV6-2 or TRBV6-3 to TRBJ2-5; possible D gene TRBD2, 5 bases. V lost 2 bases to trimming and J lost 2 bases, with 12 bases between them. The germline V gene has CDR1 MNHEY and CDR2 SVGEGT. The CDR3 sequence is 15 residues long.

The CDR3 is CSVDRDIQYF. CDR3 in DNA: TGCAGTGTTGATCGGGACATTCAGTACTTC. The rearrangement joins TRBV20-1 to TRBJ2-4, with D unresolved. Germline loops: CDR1 DFQATT, CDR2 SNEGSKA (reference sequence). This CDR3 is built from 10 residues. Trimming removed 7 bases from V and 8 bases from J, with 9 bases in between.

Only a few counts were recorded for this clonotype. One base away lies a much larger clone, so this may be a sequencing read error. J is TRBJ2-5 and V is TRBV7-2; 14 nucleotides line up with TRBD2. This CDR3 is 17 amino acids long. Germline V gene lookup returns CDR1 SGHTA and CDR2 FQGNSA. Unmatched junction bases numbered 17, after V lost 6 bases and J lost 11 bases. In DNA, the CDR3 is TGTGCCAGCAGTTCCAGACTAGCGGGGGGGCCGTACAATGAGCAGTACTTC. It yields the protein CASSSRLAGGPYNEQYF.

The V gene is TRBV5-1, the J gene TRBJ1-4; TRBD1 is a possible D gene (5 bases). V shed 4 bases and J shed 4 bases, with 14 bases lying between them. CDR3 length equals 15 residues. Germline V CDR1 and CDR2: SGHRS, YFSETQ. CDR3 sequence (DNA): TGCGCCAGCAGCACCACCGGGACGGGTAATGAAAAACTGTTTTTT. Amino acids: CASSTTGTGNEKLFF.

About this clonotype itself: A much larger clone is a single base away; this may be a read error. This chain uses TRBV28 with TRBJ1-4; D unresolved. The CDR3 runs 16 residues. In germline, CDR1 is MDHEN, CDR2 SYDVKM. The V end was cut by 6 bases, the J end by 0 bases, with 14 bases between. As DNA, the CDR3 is TGTGCCAGCAGCAACCCCCAGGCCCCAACTAATGAAAAACTGTTTTTT. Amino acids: CASSNPQAPTNEKLFF.

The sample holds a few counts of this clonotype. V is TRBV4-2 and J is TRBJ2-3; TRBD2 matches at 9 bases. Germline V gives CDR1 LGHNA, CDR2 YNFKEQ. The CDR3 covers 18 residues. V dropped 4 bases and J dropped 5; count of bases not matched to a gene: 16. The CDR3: CASSPSHSGGPLGDTQYF. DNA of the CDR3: TGTGCCAGCAGCCCCTCCCATAGCGGGGGCCCCCTTGGAGATACGCAGTATTTT.